This T cell receptor (beta chain) was captured by sequencing in a study of blood T cells in healthy people across ages. General observations from the study: The study regarded diversity estimates from one million T cells as underestimates. PBMCs went unsorted, and a conclusive naive versus antigen-experienced comparison was therefore prevented.

CDR3 size: 15 residues. J was trimmed by 5 bases and V by 3 bases; bases with no gene match: 7. Using a J-beta primer mix together with a sample-barcoded 5' primer, a second PCR was run for roughly 7 to 11 cycles. TCRdb re-derived calls from the 5' RACE reads in MiXCR, one entry per CDR3 protein. The profile shows some 860,000 distinct CDR3 sequences, approximately 53% of them singletons. This clonotype was seen once. What it binds is not known. Sequenced material: blood. The chain employs TRBV12-3 or TRBV12-4 and TRBJ2-1; the match to TRBD1 covers 7 bases. The receptor's source is a man aged 35 to 55 in good health. CDR3 DNA: TGTGCCAGCAGTTTTGTTCGGGACAGAGACAATGAGCAGTTCTTC. Its protein is CASSFVRDRDNEQFF.